Detailed here is one T cell receptor (beta chain). The CDR3 is made up of 11 amino acids. In germline, CDR1 is SGHTA, CDR2 FQGNSA. Between the trimmed V and J ends, which lost 4 bases and 7 bases, there was a span of 5 bases. The data derive from a study of blood T cells in healthy people across ages. For the second PCR, which ran for about 7 to 11 cycles, a sample-barcoded 5' primer and a J-beta primer mix were used. Using its own MiXCR run on the 5' RACE reads, TCRdb lists one record per CDR3 protein. The table has about 680,000 distinct CDR3 sequences, roughly 50% seen once. Sample: blood. The rearrangement uses TRBV7-2 and TRBJ1-5; no definite D call. The sequence came from a woman between 55 and 75 years old in good health. The CDR3 nucleotides are TGTGCCAGCAGCTCCGCGCAGCCCCAGCATTTT. Translating gives CASSSAQPQHF.